This T cell receptor (beta chain) was found in a study of cytomegalovirus exposure and HLA in healthy donors. Overall study results and limits: There were several of the most significant clusters that appeared linked to common viral pathogens in a later analysis. Investigators reported some 150 TCR beta chains as tied to cytomegalovirus. Some V segments, including TRBV6-2 and TRBV6-3, were excluded as indistinguishable. When presence/absence was analysed, sequencing depth was taken to be roughly uniform across donors.

Points on this clone: Its antigen is still unknown.

A multiplex PCR was run with 60 Vbeta primers and 13 Jbeta primers. The repertoire was sequenced with immunoSEQ multiplex PCR; TCRdb's copy has only in-frame clones and lacks some. The profile shows some 110,000 clones, about four fifths of them singletons. In germline, CDR1 is GTSNPN, CDR2 SVGIG (reference sequence). Trimming left V 2 bases short and J 0 bases short, with 13 bases between. The CDR3 is made up of 15 amino acids. The rearrangement joins TRBV30 to TRBJ1-1, with a possible D match to TRBD1 (6 bases). Sequenced input: PBMCs. The clonotype comes from a woman aged 60-75 years in good health and CMV-seropositive. The CDR3 DNA is TGTGCCTGGAGTCCCTATGGGGGCCTGAACACTGAAGCTTTCTTT. This sequence encodes CAWSPYGGLNTEAFF.